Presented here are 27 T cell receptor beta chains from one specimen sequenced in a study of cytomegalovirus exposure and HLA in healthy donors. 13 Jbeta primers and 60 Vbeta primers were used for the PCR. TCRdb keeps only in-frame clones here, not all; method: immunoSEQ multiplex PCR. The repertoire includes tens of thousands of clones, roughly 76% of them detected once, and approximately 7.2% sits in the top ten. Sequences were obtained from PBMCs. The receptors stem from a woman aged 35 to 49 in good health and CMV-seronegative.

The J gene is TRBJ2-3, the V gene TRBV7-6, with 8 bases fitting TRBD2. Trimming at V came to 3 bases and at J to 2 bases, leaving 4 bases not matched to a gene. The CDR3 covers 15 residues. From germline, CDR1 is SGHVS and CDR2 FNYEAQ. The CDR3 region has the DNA TGTGCCAGCAGCTTGGCTAGCGGGTTCACAGATACGCAGTATTTT. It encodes CASSLASGFTDTQYF.

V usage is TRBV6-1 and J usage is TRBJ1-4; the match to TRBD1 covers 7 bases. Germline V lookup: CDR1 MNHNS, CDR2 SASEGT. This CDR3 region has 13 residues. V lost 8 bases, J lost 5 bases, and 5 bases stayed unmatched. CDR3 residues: CASGQDRNEKLFF. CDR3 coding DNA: TGTGCCAGCGGCCAGGACAGGAATGAAAAACTGTTTTTT.

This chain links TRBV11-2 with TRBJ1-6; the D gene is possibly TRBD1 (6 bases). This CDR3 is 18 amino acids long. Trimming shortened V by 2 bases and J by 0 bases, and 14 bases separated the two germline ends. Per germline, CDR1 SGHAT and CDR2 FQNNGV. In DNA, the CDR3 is TGTGCCAGCAGCTTAAGGGGCCAGGGGAGCTCCTATAATTCACCCCTCCACTTT. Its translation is CASSLRGQGSSYNSPLHF.

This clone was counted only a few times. In DNA form, the CDR3 reads TGCGCCAGCAGCCAATACAGGGGAAACACTGAAGCTTTCTTT. Its translation is CASSQYRGNTEAFF. The V call is TRBV4-3, the J call TRBJ1-1; TRBD1 agrees at 7 bases. CDR3 length: 14 residues. From germline, CDR1 is LGHNA and CDR2 YSLEER. V lost 2 bases to trimming and J lost 2 bases; unmatched junction nucleotides: 2.

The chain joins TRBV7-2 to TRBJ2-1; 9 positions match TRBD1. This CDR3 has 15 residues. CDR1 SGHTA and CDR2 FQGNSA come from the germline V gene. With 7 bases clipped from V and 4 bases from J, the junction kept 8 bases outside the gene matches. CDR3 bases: TGTGCCAGCAATATCGGGACAGGGAATTACAATGAGCAGTTCTTC. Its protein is CASNIGTGNYNEQFF.

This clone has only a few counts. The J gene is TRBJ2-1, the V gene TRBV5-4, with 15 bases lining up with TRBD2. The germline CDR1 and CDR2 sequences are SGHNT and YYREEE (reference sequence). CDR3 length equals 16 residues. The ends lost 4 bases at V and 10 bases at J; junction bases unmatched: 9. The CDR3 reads CASSLGLAGGRVEQFF. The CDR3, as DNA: TGTGCCAGCAGCCTAGGACTAGCGGGGGGGCGCGTAGAGCAGTTCTTC.

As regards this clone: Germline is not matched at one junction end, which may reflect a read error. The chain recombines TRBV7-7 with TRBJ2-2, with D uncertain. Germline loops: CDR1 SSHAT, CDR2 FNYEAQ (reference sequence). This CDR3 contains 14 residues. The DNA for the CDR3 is TGTGCTAGCAGCTTAGGAACGGGTCACGGGGAGCTGTTTTTT. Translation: CASSLGTGHGELFF.

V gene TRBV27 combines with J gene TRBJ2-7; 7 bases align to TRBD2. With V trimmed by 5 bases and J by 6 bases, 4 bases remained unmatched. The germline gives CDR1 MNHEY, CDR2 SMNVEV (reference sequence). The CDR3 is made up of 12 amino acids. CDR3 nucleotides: TGTGCCAGCAGTCGCGCGGGGGTCGAGCAGTACTTC. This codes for CASSRAGVEQYF.

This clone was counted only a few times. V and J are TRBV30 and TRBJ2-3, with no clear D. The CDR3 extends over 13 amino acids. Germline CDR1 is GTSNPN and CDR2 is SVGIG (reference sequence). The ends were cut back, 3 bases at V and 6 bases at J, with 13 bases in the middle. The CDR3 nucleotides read TGTGCCTGGAGGGATATAAGACTTGATACGCAGTATTTT. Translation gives CAWRDIRLDTQYF.

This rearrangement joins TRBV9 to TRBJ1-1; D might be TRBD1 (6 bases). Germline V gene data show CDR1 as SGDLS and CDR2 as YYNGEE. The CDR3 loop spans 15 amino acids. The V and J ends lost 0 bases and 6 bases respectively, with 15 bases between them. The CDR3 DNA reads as TGTGCCAGCAGCGTAGGCGTCAGGGGAATCGCTGAAGCTTTCTTT. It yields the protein CASSVGVRGIAEAFF. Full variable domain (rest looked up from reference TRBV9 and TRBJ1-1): DSGVTQTPKHLITATGQRVTLRCSPRSGDLSVYWYQQSLDQGLQFLIQYYNGEERAKGNILERFSAQQFPDLHSELNLSSLELGDSALYFCASSVGVRGIAEAFFGQGTRLTVV.

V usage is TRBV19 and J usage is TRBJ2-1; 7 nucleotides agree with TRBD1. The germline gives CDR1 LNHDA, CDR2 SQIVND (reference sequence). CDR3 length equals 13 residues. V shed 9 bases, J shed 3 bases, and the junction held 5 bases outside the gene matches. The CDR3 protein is CASATGIYNEQFF. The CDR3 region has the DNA TGTGCCAGCGCGACAGGGATCTACAATGAGCAGTTCTTC.

CDR3 in DNA: TGTGCCAGCTCACCACCGGTGGACAGGGCCTACGAGCAGTACTTC. Translation: CASSPPVDRAYEQYF. The chain joins TRBV18 to TRBJ2-7, with 8 nucleotides matching TRBD1. Germline CDR1 is KGHSH and CDR2 is LQKENI. This CDR3 comprises 15 residues. V shed 0 bases and J 2 bases; nucleotides not matched to a gene: 3.

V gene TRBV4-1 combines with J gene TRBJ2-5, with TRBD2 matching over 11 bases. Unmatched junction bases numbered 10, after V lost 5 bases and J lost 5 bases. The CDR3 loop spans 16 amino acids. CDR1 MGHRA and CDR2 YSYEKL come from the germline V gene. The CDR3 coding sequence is TGCGCCAGCAGCTTTCGATTACTAGCGGGAGTGGAGACCCAGTACTTC. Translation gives CASSFRLLAGVETQYF.

The CDR3 region has the DNA TGTGCCAGCAGCCAAGGGACAGGGAATCAGCCCCAGCATTTT. Protein sequence: CASSQGTGNQPQHF. The chain employs TRBV7-9 and TRBJ1-5; 9 nucleotides agree with TRBD1. Trimming removed 5 bases from V and 4 bases from J; junction bases left unmatched: 3. Germline-derived CDR1 and CDR2 are SEHNR and FQNEAQ (reference sequence). The CDR3 runs 14 residues.

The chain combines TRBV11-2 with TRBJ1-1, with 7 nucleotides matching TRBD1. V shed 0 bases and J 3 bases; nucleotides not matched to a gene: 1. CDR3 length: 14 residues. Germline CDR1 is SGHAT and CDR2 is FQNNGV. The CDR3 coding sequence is TGTGCCAGCAGCTTAGAGGGACAGCACACTGAAGCTTTCTTT. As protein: CASSLEGQHTEAFF.

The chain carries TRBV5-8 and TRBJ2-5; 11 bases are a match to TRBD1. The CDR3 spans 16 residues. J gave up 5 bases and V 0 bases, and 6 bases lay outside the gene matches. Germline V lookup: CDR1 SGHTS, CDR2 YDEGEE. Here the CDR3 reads CASSLAGTGGKETQYF. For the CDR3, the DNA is TGTGCCAGCAGCTTGGCCGGGACAGGGGGGAAGGAGACCCAGTACTTC.

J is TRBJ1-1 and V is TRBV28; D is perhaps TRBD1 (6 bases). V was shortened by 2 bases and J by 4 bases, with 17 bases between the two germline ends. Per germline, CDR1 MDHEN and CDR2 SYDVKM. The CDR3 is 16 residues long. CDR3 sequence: CASSLGQRRVSTEAFF. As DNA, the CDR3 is TGTGCCAGCAGTTTAGGACAGCGACGGGTGAGCACTGAAGCTTTCTTT.

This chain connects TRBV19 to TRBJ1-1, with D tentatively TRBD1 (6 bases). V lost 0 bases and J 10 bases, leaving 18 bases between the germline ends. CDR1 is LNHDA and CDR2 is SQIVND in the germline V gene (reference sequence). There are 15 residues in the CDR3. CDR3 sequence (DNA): TGTGCCAGTAGTATAGATCGGGGGGCCAGTCAACTAGCTTTCTTT. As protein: CASSIDRGASQLAFF. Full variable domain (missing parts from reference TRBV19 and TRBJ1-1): DGGITQSPKYLFRKEGQNVTLSCEQNLNHDAMYWYRQDPGQGLRLIYYSQIVNDFQKGDIAEGYSVSREKKESFPLTVTSAQKNPTAFYLCASSIDRGASQLAFFGQGTRLTVV.

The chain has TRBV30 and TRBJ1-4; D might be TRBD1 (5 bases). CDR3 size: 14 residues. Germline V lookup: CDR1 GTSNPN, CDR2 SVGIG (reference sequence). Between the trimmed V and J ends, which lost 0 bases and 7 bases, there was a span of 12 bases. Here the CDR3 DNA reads TGTGCCTGGAGTGTAGCAGGGTTGAGTGAAAAACTGTTTTTT. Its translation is CAWSVAGLSEKLFF.

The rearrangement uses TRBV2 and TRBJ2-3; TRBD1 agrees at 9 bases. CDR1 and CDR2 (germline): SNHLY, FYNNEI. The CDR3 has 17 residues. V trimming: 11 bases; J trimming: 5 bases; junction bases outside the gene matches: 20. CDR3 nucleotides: TGTGCCGGTTCCCGAGCAGCGGGACAGGGTGTAGAAGATACGCAGTATTTT. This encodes CAGSRAAGQGVEDTQYF.

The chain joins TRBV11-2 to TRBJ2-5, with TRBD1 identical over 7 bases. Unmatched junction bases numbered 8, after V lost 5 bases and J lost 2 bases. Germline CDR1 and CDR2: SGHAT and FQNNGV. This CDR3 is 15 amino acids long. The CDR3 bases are TGTGCCAGCAGCAGGCAGACAGGGACACAAGAGACCCAGTACTTC. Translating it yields CASSRQTGTQETQYF. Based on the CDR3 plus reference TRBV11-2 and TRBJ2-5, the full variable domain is EAGVAQSPRYKIIEKRQSVAFWCNPISGHATLYWYQQILGQGPKLLIQFQNNGVVDDSQLPKDRFSAERLKGVDSTLKIQPAKLEDSAVYLCASSRQTGTQETQYFGPGTRLLVL.

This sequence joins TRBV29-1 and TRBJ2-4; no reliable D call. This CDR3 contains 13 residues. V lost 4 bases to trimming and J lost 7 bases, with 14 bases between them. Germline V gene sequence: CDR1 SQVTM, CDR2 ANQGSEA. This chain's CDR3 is CSVVLYSSNIQYF. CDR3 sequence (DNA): TGCAGCGTTGTTCTGTACAGTTCCAACATTCAGTACTTC.

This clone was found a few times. The CDR3 nucleotides are TGCGCCAGCAGTGAGGGTTTAGGGGGCCTTGGCAATCAGCCCCAGCATTTT. As protein: CASSEGLGGLGNQPQHF. The chain combines TRBV10-2 with TRBJ1-5; 7 bases agree with TRBD1. Germline assignment: CDR1 WSHSY and CDR2 SAAADI. With V trimmed by 2 bases and J by 2 bases, 9 bases remained unmatched. The CDR3 is 17 residues long.

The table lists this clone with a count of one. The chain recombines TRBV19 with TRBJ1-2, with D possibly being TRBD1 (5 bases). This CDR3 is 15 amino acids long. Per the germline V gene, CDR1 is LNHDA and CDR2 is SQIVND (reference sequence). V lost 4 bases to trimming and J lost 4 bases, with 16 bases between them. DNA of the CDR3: TGTGCCAGTAGTACTGTCCTTATCCAGGGCTATGGCTACACCTTC. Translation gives CASSTVLIQGYGYTF.

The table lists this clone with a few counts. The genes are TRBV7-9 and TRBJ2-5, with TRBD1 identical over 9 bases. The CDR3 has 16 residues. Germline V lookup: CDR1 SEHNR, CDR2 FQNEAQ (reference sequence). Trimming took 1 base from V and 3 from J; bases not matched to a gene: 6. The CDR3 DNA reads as TGTGCCAGCAGCTTAGGAACAGGGGGCTTTAAAGAGACCCAGTACTTC. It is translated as CASSLGTGGFKETQYF.

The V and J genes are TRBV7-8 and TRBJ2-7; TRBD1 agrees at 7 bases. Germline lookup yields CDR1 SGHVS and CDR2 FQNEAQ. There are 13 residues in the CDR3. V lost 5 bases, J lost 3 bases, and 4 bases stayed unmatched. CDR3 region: CASSDRASYEQYF. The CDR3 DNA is TGTGCCAGCAGCGACAGGGCCAGCTACGAGCAGTACTTC.

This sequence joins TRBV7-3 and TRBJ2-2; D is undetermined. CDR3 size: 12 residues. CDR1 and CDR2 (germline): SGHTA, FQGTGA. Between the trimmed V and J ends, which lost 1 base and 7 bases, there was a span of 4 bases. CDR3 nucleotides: TGTGCCAGCAGCTTAAGAGGCGGGGAGCTGTTTTTT. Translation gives CASSLRGGELFF.